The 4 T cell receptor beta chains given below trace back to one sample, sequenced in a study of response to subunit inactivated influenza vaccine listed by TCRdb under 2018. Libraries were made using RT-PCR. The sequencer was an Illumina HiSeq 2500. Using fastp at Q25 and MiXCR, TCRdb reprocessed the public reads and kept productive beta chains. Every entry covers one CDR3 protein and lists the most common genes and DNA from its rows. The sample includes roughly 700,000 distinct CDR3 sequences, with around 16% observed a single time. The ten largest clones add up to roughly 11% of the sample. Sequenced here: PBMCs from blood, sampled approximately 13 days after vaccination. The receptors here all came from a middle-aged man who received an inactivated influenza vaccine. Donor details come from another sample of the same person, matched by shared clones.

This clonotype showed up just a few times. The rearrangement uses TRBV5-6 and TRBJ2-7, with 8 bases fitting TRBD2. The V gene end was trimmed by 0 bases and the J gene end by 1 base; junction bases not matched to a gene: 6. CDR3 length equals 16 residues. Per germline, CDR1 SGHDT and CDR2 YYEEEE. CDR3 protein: CASSLAPTSGSYEQYF. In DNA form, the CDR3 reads TGTGCCAGCAGCTTGGCCCCAACTAGCGGATCCTACGAGCAGTACTTC.

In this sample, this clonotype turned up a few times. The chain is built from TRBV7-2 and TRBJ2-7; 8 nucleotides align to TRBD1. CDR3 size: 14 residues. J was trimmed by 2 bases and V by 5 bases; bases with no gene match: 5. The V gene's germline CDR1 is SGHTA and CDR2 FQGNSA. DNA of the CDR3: TGTGCCAGCAGCGTTGACAGGGGAACCTACGAGCAGTACTTC. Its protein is CASSVDRGTYEQYF.

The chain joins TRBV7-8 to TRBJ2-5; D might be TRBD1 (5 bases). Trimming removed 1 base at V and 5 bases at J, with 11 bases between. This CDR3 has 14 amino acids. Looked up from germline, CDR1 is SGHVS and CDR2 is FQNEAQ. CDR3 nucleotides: TGTGCCAGCAGCTTAGGGGGCCTTAGGGAGACCCAGTACTTC. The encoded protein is CASSLGGLRETQYF.

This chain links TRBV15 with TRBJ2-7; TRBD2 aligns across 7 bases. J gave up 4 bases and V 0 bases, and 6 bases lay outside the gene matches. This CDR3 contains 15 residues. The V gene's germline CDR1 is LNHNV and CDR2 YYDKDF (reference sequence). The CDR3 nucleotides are TGTGCCACCAGCAGAGATCTGGGCGGGAGATACGAGCAGTACTTC. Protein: CATSRDLGGRYEQYF.